This T cell receptor (beta chain) originates from a study of OX40 agonist ivuxolimab in advanced cancers. Concerning the study at large: Ivuxolimab was an agonistic, fully human IgG2 monoclonal antibody directed against OX40 (CD134), a costimulatory receptor. Of the roughly 52 dose-escalation patients, hepatocellular carcinoma was present in approximately 20, melanoma in roughly 15, renal cell carcinoma in 9 and head and neck cancer in 9. The purpose of peripheral TCRbeta sequencing was to test whether ivuxolimab changed TCR sequence diversity and led to clonal T-cell expansion. Intravenous ivuxolimab was administered to patients every 2 weeks at six dose levels: 0.01, 0.1, 0.3, 1.5, 3 and 10 mg/kg. The paper covers the monotherapy dose-escalation part of the phase I ivuxolimab trial, which included N ≈ 50 patients. Partial responses occurred in three dose-escalation patients: two with cutaneous melanoma and one with hepatocellular carcinoma. Prior anti-PD-1, anti-PD-L1 or anti-CTLA-4 therapy was permitted, and 40% of dose-escalation patients had received checkpoint inhibitors. In the dose-escalation cohort, 82.7% of patients were male, and the mean age was about 55 years, with a range of about 23 to 90.

Inclusive of the bounding cysteine and phenylalanine, the CDR3 is 13 residues long. Only CDR3 DNA is held: 39 bases, read in frame from base 1. Per the germline V gene, MDHEN is the CDR1 and SYDVKM is the CDR2. V loses 8 bases, J loses 1 base, and the germline ends lie 11 bases apart. Overall study outcomes, separate from this receptor: After ivuxolimab, CD8+ T cells had more expanded clones than CD4+ T cells on average. Which antigens the clonally expanded peripheral T cells were specific for was not determined. At doses from 0.1 to 3.0 mg/kg, clonal expansion was seen in both CD4+ and CD8+ blood T cells between baseline and week 6. In partial responders in the 0.1-3.0 mg/kg groups, normalized peripheral clonal expansion was found to be among the lowest, especially among CD8+ T cells. Low levels of normalized T-cell clonal expansion were also shown by some nonresponding patients.

The trial excluded patients who had a history of autoimmune disease or who were on systemic immunosuppression. Peripheral blood for TCR sequencing was collected from all dose cohorts at baseline, on cycle 4 day 1, and on cycle 7 day 1. The samples were taken from a phase I, first-in-human, multicenter, open-label dose-escalation trial of ivuxolimab. Adults with locally advanced or metastatic melanoma, renal cell, hepatocellular, or head and neck squamous cell carcinoma were enrolled in the trial. Before TCR sequencing, CD4+ T cells and CD8+ T cells from peripheral blood were sorted into separate populations. As to this clone: The target of this receptor is not known. No quality values exist for individual bases; no much larger clone is one base distant.

For sequencing of the TCRbeta CDR3 region, genomic DNA was extracted from the sorted cells. TCRbeta CDR3 regions were sequenced using the immunoSEQ Assay. This is the immuneACCESS table as TCRdb keeps it, with only in-frame sequences that have V and J called. A part of the clones is gone; compared with another copy, unresolved V genes explain less than half, and the rest is unexplained. The sample table lists about 77,000 clones, roughly 91% of them with a count of one. The ten largest make up less than 3% of the sample. The rearranged segments are TRBV28 and TRBJ2-5, with TRBD1 tentatively as D gene (6 bases match). The sequence came from an adult with an advanced solid tumor such as melanoma, head and neck, liver or kidney cancer. Sample: CD4+ or CD8+ T cells sorted from blood, taken in a trial of the OX40 agonist ivuxolimab. The nucleotide sequence reads as follows: TGTGCCAGCTTGAGGGGGACCCAAGAGACCCAGTACTTC. This codes for CASLRGTQETQYF.